Below are 11 T cell receptor beta chains sequenced from a single sample in a study of cytomegalovirus exposure and HLA in healthy donors. Use of 60 Vbeta and 13 Jbeta primers characterized the PCR. TCRdb keeps only in-frame clones here, not all; method: immunoSEQ multiplex PCR. The sample lists around 78,000 clones; around 70% were seen once. The material sequenced was PBMCs. These receptors originate from a woman between 40 and 55 years old in good health and CMV-seropositive.

The chain joins TRBV6-1 to TRBJ1-3; no clear D. CDR3 length: 14 residues. The V gene's germline CDR1 is MNHNS and CDR2 SASEGT. The V end was cut by 4 bases, the J end by 0 bases, with 7 bases between. CDR3 sequence reads: CASSVQFSGNTIYF. DNA for the CDR3: TGTGCCAGCAGTGTGCAGTTCTCTGGAAACACCATATATTTT.

The chain joins TRBV18 to TRBJ1-1, with D unresolved. CDR3 length: 12 amino acids. Per the germline V gene, CDR1 is KGHSH and CDR2 is LQKENI. V was cut by 4 bases and J by 6 bases, with 9 bases left in between. In DNA, the CDR3 is TGTGCCAGCTCACTCGAGCTGGCTGAAGCTTTCTTT. Protein product: CASSLELAEAFF.

DNA for the CDR3: TGTGCCAGCAAACGAGGGGGTCGGGGCACTGAAGCTTTCTTT. It codes for CASKRGGRGTEAFF. The chain has TRBV27 and TRBJ1-1; tentatively, D is TRBD1 (6 bases). The CDR3 covers 14 residues. Germline V lookup: CDR1 MNHEY, CDR2 SMNVEV (reference sequence). V lost 7 bases and J 4 bases, leaving 16 bases between the germline ends.

This sequence joins TRBV7-6 and TRBJ2-6, with D perhaps matching TRBD1 (5 bases). With 1 base removed from V and 0 bases from J, the gap between germline ends came to 16 bases. The CDR3 runs to 19 residues. CDR1 is SGHVS, CDR2 FNYEAQ, per germline. CDR3 protein: CASSLGFGRARSGANVLTF. The CDR3 nucleotides are TGTGCCAGCAGCTTAGGATTCGGCAGGGCTCGCTCTGGGGCCAACGTCCTGACTTTC.

The V gene is TRBV5-6, the J gene TRBJ2-2, with D possibly matching TRBD2 (5 bases). This CDR3 is 14 amino acids long. V gave up 4 bases and J gave up 1 base, with 8 bases separating them. Germline V gives CDR1 SGHDT, CDR2 YYEEEE. The CDR3 is CASSRGGNTGELFF. CDR3 sequence (DNA): TGTGCCAGCAGCCGAGGAGGGAACACCGGGGAGCTGTTTTTT.

This clone was recorded a few times. CDR3 sequence (DNA): TGTGCCAGCAGCTTACCGGGACAGGTTAACTATGGCTACACCTTC. It specifies CASSLPGQVNYGYTF. This chain joins TRBV7-9 and TRBJ1-2, with 8 nucleotides matching TRBD1. V trimming: 2 bases; J trimming: 1 base; junction bases outside the gene matches: 3. Germline assignment: CDR1 SEHNR and CDR2 FQNEAQ (reference sequence). This CDR3 is 15 amino acids long.

CDR3 bases: TGTGCCAGTAGGATCACACCCCGGGGTGAAAAACTGTTTTTT. It encodes CASRITPRGEKLFF. The chain has TRBV19 and TRBJ1-4; D not certain. The CDR3 extends over 14 amino acids. V gave up 6 bases and J gave up 7 bases, with 15 bases separating them. CDR1 is LNHDA and CDR2 is SQIVND in the germline V gene (reference sequence).

The rearrangement uses TRBV7-9 and TRBJ1-1; 8 bases map to TRBD1. V gave up 1 base and J gave up 1 base; unmatched junction bases: 8. Germline CDR1 is SEHNR and CDR2 is FQNEAQ (reference sequence). The CDR3 length is 17 residues. CDR3 region: CASSLDSSGGRNTEAFF. As DNA, the CDR3 is TGTGCCAGCAGCTTAGATAGCTCAGGGGGCAGGAACACTGAAGCTTTCTTT.

This clone was seen at least ten times. This chain joins TRBV5-6 and TRBJ2-2, with a possible D match to TRBD2 (6 bases). V lost 3 bases to trimming and J lost 3 bases, with 9 bases between them. The CDR3 is 14 amino acids. Germline CDR1 reads SGHDT; CDR2 reads YYEEEE. CDR3 amino acids: CASSSGGDTGELFF. In nucleotides, the CDR3 is TGTGCCAGCAGCTCGGGCGGGGACACCGGGGAGCTGTTTTTT.

CDR3 loop: CASSLGGGQMNTEAFF. Written as DNA, the CDR3 is TGTGCCAGCAGCTTGGGAGGGGGACAGATGAACACTGAAGCTTTCTTT. The J gene is TRBJ1-1, the V gene TRBV5-4; 7 nucleotides align to TRBD1. This CDR3 has 16 residues. The V gene end was trimmed by 0 bases and the J gene end by 0 bases; junction bases not matched to a gene: 5. Germline V gene sequence: CDR1 SGHNT, CDR2 YYREEE (reference sequence).

The V and J genes are TRBV10-1 and TRBJ2-1; no clear D. This CDR3 is 12 amino acids long. V lost 8 bases and J 12 bases, leaving 17 bases between the germline ends. The V gene's germline CDR1 is WNHNN and CDR2 SYGVQD (reference sequence). CDR3 amino acids: CASSDPNRRQFF. For the CDR3, the DNA is TGCGCCAGCTCCGATCCGAATCGGAGGCAGTTCTTC.